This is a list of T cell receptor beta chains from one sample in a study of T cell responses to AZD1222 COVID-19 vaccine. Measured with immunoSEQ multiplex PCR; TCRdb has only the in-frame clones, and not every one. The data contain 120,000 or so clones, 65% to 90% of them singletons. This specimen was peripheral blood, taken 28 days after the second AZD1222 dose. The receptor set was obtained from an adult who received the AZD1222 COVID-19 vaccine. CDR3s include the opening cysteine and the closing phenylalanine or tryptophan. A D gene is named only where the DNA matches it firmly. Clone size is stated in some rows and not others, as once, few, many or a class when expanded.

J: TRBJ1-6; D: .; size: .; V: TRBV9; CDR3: CASSAREGNSPLHF; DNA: TGTGCCAGCAGCGCCCGGGAGGGGAATTCACCCCTCCACTTT
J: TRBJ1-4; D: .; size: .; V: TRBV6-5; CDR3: CASRGGWPLKKLFF; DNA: TGTGCCAGCAGAGGAGGTTGGCCGTTGAAAAAACTGTTTTTT
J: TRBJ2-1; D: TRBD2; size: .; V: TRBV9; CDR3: CASSVTSGLNEQFF; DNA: TGTGCCAGCAGCGTGACTAGCGGCCTCAATGAGCAGTTCTTC
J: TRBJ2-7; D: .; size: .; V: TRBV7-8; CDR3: CASSWGTGYEQYF; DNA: TGTGCCAGCAGCTGGGGGACGGGCTACGAGCAGTACTTC
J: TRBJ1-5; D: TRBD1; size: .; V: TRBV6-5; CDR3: CASTRDRVDQPQHF; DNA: TGTGCCAGCACCCGAGACAGGGTCGATCAGCCCCAGCATTTT
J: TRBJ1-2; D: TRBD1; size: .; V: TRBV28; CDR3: CASNLDREYGYTF; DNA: TGTGCCAGCAATCTCGACAGGGAATATGGCTACACCTTC
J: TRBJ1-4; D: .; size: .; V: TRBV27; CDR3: CASSLRTTNEKLFF; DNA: TGTGCCAGCAGTCTTAGAACAACTAATGAAAAACTGTTTTTT
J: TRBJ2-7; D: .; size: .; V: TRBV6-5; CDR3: CASSTRDGTYEQYF; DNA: TGTGCCAGCAGTACCCGGGACGGGACCTACGAGCAGTACTTC
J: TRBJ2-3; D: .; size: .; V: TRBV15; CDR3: CATSRPRTDTQYF; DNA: TGTGCCACCAGCCGCCCCCGCACAGATACGCAGTATTTT
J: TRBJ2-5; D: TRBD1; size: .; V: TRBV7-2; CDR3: CASSSVVYGTGGQYF; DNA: TGTGCCAGCAGCTCCGTGGTCTATGGGACAGGGGGTCAGTACTTC
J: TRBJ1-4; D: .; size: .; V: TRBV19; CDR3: CASSIGGKGNEKLFF; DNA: TGTGCCAGTAGTATTGGAGGGAAAGGCAATGAAAAACTGTTTTTT
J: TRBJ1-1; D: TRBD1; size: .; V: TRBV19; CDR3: CASSMWQGDTEAFF; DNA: TGTGCCAGTAGTATGTGGCAGGGGGACACTGAAGCTTTCTTT
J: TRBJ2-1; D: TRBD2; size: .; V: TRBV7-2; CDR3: CASSLSPPIAGGPNEQFF; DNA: TGTGCCAGCAGCTTATCCCCCCCAATAGCGGGGGGCCCCAATGAGCAGTTCTTC
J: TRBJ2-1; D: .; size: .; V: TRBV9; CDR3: CASSVGTGLDEQFF; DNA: TGTGCCAGCAGCGTAGGAACAGGTTTAGATGAGCAGTTCTTC
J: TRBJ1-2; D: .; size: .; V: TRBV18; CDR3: CASSPSGSGYTF; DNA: TGTGCCAGCTCACCATCCGGGTCGGGCTACACCTTC
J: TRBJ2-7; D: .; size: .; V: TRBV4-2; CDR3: CASSQDLGTLSYEQYF; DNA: TGTGCCAGCAGCCAAGATCTCGGGACTCTCTCCTACGAGCAGTACTTC
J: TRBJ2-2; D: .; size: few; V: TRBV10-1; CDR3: CASSDIQGHGNGELFF; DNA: TGCGCCAGCAGTGACATACAGGGTCACGGTAACGGGGAGCTGTTTTTT
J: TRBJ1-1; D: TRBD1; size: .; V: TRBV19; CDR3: CASSEQGAPEAFF; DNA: TGTGCCAGTAGTGAACAGGGGGCCCCTGAAGCTTTCTTT
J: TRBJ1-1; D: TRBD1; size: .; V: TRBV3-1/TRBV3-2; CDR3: CASSYQGGDTEAFF; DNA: TGTGCCAGCAGTTATCAGGGGGGGGACACTGAAGCTTTCTTT
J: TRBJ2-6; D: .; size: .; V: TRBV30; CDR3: CAWTEETGHSGANVLTF; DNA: TGTGCCTGGACTGAAGAGACAGGCCACTCTGGGGCCAACGTCCTGACTTTC
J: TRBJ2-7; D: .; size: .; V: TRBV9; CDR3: CASSVDSGGLLYEQYF; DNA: TGTGCCAGCAGCGTAGACTCGGGGGGCTTGTTATACGAGCAGTACTTC
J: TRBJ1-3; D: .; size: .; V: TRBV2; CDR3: CASSEQGTAGNTIYF; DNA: TGTGCCAGCAGTGAACAGGGGACCGCTGGAAACACCATATATTTT
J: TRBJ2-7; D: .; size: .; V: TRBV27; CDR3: CASSSSGTEVVQYF; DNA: TGTGCCAGCAGTTCCAGCGGGACAGAAGTCGTGCAGTACTTC
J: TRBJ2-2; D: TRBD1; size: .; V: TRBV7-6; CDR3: CASSFRDSRNTGELFF; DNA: TGTGCCAGCAGCTTCCGGGACAGCCGTAACACCGGGGAGCTGTTTTTT
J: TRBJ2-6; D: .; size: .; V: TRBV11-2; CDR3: CASSLALSGANVLTF; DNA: TGTGCCAGCAGCTTAGCCCTCTCTGGGGCCAACGTCCTGACTTTC
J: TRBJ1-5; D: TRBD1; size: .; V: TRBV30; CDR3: CAWSSDSTGGQPQHF; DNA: TGTGCCTGGAGTTCAGACTCAACAGGGGGTCAGCCCCAGCATTTT
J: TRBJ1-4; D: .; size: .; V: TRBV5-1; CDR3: CASSLGRTSFRATNEKLFF; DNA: TGCGCCAGCAGCCTTGGGCGGACGTCCTTTCGAGCCACTAATGAAAAACTGTTTTTT
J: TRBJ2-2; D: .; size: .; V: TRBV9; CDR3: CASSVEQFGTGELFF; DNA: TGTGCCAGCAGCGTGGAGCAATTCGGTACCGGGGAGCTGTTTTTT
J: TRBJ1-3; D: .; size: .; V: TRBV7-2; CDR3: CASSSVSGNTIYF; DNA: TGTGCCAGCAGCTCCGTTTCTGGAAACACCATATATTTT
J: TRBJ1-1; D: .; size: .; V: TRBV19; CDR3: CASKVAGSTEAFF; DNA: TGTGCCAGTAAGGTCGCCGGGAGCACTGAAGCTTTCTTT
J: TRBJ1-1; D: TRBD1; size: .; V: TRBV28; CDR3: CASSFRVGQGSMNTEAFF; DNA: TGTGCCAGCAGTTTTCGAGTGGGACAGGGGTCCATGAACACTGAAGCTTTCTTT
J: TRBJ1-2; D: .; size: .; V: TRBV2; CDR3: CASRQVVYGYTF; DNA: TGTGCCAGCAGACAGGTAGTCTATGGCTACACCTTC
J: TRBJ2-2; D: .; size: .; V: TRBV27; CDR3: CASSSQTNTGELFF; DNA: TGTGCCAGCAGTTCACAAACGAACACCGGGGAGCTGTTTTTT